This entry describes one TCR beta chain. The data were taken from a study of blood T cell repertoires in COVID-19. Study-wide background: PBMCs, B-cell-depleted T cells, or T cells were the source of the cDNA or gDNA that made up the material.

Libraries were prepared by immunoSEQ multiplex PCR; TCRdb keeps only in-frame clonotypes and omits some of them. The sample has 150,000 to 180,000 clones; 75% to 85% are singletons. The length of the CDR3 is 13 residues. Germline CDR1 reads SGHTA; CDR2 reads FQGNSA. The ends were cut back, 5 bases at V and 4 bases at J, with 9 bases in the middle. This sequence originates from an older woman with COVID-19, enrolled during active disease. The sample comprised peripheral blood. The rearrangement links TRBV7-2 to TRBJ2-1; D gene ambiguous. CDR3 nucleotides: TGTGCCAGCAGCCAGGATTCTTACAATGAGCAGTTCTTC. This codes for CASSQDSYNEQFF.